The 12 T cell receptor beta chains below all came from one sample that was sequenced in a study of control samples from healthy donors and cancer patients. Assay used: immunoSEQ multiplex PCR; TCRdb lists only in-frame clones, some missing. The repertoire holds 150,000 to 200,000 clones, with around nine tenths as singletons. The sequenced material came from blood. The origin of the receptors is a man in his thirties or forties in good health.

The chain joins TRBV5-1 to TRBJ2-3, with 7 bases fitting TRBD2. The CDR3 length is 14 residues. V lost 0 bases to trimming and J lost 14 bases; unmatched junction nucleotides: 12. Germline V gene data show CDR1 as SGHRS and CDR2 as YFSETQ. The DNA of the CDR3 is TGCGCCAGCAGCTTGGCCGGTTTAGCGGGCTCGCCGTATTTT. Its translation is CASSLAGLAGSPYF.

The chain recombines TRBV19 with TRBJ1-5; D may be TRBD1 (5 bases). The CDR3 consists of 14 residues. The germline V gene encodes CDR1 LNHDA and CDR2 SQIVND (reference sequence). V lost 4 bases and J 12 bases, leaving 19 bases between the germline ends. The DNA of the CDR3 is TGTGCCAGTAGTAACGCCCATCAGGGTCTAGTCCAGCATTTT. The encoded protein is CASSNAHQGLVQHF.

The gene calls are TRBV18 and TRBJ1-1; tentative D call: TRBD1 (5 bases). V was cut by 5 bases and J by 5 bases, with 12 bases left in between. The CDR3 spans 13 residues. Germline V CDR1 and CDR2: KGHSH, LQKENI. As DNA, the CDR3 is TGTGCCAGCTCAGCAGGGAGAGGGACTGAAGCTTTCTTT. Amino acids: CASSAGRGTEAFF.

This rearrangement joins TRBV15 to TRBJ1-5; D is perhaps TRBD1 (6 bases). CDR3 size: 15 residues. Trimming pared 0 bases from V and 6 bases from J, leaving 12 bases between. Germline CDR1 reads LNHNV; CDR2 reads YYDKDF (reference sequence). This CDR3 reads CATSRDKRGGQPQHF. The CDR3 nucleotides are TGTGCCACCAGCAGAGATAAAAGGGGGGGTCAGCCCCAGCATTTT.

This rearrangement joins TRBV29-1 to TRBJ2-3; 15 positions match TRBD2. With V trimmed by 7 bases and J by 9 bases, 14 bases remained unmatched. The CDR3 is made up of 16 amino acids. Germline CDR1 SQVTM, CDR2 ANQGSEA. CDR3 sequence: CSDFMGLAGGVDTQYF. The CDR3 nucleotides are TGCAGCGACTTCATGGGACTAGCGGGAGGCGTAGACACGCAGTATTTT.

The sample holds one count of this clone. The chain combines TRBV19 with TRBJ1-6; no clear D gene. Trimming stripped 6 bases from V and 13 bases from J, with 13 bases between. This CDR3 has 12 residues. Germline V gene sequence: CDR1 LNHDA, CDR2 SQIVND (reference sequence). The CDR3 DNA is TGTGCCAGTAGCCCGAACGGGTCGCCCCTCCACTTT. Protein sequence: CASSPNGSPLHF.

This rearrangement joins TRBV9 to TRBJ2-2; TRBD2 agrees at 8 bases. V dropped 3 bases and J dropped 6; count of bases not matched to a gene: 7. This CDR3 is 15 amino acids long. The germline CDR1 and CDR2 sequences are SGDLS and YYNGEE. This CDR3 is CASSGGSGGPGELFF. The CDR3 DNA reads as TGTGCCAGCAGCGGTGGAAGCGGGGGCCCCGGGGAGCTGTTTTTT.

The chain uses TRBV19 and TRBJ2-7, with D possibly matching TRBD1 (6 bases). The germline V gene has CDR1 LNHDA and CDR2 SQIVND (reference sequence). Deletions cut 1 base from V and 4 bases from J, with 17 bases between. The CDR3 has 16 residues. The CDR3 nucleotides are TGTGCCAGTAGTATAGGGTCCCAGGGGCCCTCATACGAGCAGTACTTC. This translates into CASSIGSQGPSYEQYF.

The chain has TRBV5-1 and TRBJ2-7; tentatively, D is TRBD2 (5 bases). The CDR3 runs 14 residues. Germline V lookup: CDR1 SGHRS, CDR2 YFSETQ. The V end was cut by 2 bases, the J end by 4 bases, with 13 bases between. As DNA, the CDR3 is TGCGCCAGCAGCTTCCTAGCCGGAATTTACGAGCAGTACTTC. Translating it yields CASSFLAGIYEQYF.

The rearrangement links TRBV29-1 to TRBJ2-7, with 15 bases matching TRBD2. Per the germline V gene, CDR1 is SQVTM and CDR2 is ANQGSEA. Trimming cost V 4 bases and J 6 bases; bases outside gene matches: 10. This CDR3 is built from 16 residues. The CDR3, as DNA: TGCAGCGTTGCCGGGACTAGCGGGAGGAACAGGGGCGAGCAGTACTTC. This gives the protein CSVAGTSGRNRGEQYF.

This CDR3 is CSVEAGLPTDTQYF. The CDR3 bases are TGCAGCGTCGAGGCGGGACTACCAACAGATACGCAGTATTTT. The chain links TRBV29-1 to TRBJ2-3; 7 bases map to TRBD2. The germline CDR1 and CDR2 sequences are SQVTM and ANQGSEA. After removal of 6 bases from V and 3 bases from J, the junction contained 9 bases not matched to a gene. The CDR3 has 14 amino acids.

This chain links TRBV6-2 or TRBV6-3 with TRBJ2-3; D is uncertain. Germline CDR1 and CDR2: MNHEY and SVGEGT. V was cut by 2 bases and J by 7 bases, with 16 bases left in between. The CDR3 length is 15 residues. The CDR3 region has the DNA TGTGCCAGCAGTTACGCGCCCCCCAATGGGTATACGCAGTATTTT. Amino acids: CASSYAPPNGYTQYF.